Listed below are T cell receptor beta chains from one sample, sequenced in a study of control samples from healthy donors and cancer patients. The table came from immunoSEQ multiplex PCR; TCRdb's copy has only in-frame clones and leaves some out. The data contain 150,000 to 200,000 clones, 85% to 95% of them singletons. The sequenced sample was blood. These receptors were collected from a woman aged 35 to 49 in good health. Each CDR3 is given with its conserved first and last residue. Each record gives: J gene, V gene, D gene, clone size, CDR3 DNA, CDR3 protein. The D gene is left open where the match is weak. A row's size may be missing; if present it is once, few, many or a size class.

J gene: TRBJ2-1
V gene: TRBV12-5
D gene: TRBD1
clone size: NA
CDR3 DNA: TGTGCTAGTGGTTTGGAACAGGGGGCCTCCTACAATGAGCAGTTCTTC
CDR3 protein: CASGLEQGASYNEQFF

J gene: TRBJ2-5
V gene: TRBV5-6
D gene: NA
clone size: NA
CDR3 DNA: TGTGCCAGCAGCTTGGCGCCGGGGGGCTCAGAGACCCAGTACTTC
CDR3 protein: CASSLAPGGSETQYF

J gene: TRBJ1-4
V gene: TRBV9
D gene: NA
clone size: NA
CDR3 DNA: TGTGCCAGCAGCGTAGGGGGATGGGCTAATGAAAAACTGTTTTTT
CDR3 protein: CASSVGGWANEKLFF

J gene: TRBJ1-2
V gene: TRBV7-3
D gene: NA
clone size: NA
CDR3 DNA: TGTGCCAGCAGGTCGACAGGATCTAACTATGGCTACACCTTC
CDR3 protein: CASRSTGSNYGYTF

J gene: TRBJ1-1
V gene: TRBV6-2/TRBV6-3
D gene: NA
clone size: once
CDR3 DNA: TGTGCCAGCAGTTTCTCCAATTTGGGCGAGATGAACACTGAAGCTTTCTTT
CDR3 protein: CASSFSNLGEMNTEAFF

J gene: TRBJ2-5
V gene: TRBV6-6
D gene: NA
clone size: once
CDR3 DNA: TGTGCCAGCAGTTACGGAGGGTCGGGCCCCCAAGAGACCCAGTACTTC
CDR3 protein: CASSYGGSGPQETQYF

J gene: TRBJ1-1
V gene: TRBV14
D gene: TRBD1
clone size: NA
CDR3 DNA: TGTGCCAGCAGCCCCGGGACAGGGGGCGTTTTCACTGAAGCTTTCTTT
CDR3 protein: CASSPGTGGVFTEAFF

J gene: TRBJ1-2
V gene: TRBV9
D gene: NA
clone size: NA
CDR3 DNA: TGTGCCAGCAGCGTAGTCCCCGGGAATGGCTACACCTTC
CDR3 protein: CASSVVPGNGYTF

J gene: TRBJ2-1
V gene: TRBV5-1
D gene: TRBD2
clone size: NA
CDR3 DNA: TGCGCCAGCAGATATATCGGTTCAGGGACTAGCGGGAGGGATTTTCTTGAGCAGTTCTTC
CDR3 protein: CASRYIGSGTSGRDFLEQFF

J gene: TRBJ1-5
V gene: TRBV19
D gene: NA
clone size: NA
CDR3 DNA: TGTGCCAGTAGGGGGGGGAGGGCAGGGGATCAGCCCCAGCATTTT
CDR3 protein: CASRGGRAGDQPQHF